The rows below give T cell receptor beta chains drawn from one sample of a study of Graves' ophthalmopathy and Graves' hyperthyroidism. Using its own MiXCR run on the multiplex PCR reads, TCRdb lists one record per CDR3 protein. The profile shows roughly 700,000 distinct CDR3 sequences, 40% of them singletons. The sample consisted of peripheral blood. These receptors were collected from an adult man with Graves' ophthalmopathy. Each CDR3 is given with its conserved first and last residue. A D gene is named only where the DNA matches it firmly. A clone size is listed for some rows: how often the clone was seen (once, few, many), or a class if it is expanded.

abundance,j_gene,v_gene,d_gene,CDR3aa,CDR3nt
-,TRBJ1-2,TRBV6-2/TRBV6-3,TRBD1,CASSYRTGETSNYGYTF,TGTGCCAGCAGTTACCGCACAGGGGAGACTTCCAACTATGGCTACACCTTC
many,TRBJ1-2,TRBV20-1,-,CSAPTSNYGYTF,TGCAGTGCACCGACCAGCAACTATGGCTACACCTTC
few,TRBJ1-5,TRBV25-1,-,CASSFGRLNQPQHF,TGTGCCAGCAGTTTTGGCAGACTCAATCAGCCCCAGCATTTT
-,TRBJ2-7,TRBV20-1,-,CSASGQGTYEQYF,TGCAGTGCCTCAGGGCAGGGAACCTACGAGCAGTACTTC
-,TRBJ1-1,TRBV6-1,-,CASSHPVGWDTEAFF,TGTGCCAGCAGTCACCCTGTAGGGTGGGACACTGAAGCTTTCTTT
many,TRBJ2-6,TRBV7-9,TRBD1,CASSYDRAFSGANVLTF,TGTGCCAGCAGCTACGACAGGGCCTTCTCTGGGGCCAACGTCCTGACTTTC
-,TRBJ1-5,TRBV15,-,CATSSEQGLRQPQHF,TGTGCCACCAGCAGTGAACAGGGATTACGTCAGCCCCAGCATTTT
-,TRBJ1-2,TRBV5-4,-,CASSHRQGAYGYTF,TGTGCCAGCAGCCACCGCCAGGGTGCCTATGGCTACACCTTC
few,TRBJ2-5,TRBV7-9,TRBD2,CASSQDGTSPEQETQYF,TGCGCCAGCAGCCAAGACGGGACTAGCCCCGAACAAGAGACCCAGTACTTC
few,TRBJ2-5,TRBV7-9,-,CASSLNQLDQSETQYF,TGTGCCAGCAGTTTAAACCAGCTAGATCAGTCAGAGACCCAGTACTTC
-,TRBJ2-7,TRBV2,TRBD2,CASSGGLALTYEQYF,TGTGCCAGCAGTGGGGGACTAGCGCTGACCTACGAGCAGTACTTC
few,TRBJ2-6,TRBV10-3,TRBD1,CASSYSTGTGANVLTF,TGTGCCAGCAGTTACTCGACAGGGACTGGGGCCAACGTCCTGACTTTC
few,TRBJ2-3,TRBV25-1,-,CASTGGGGRTDTQYF,TGTGCCAGCACCGGGGGTGGGGGTCGCACAGATACGCAGTATTTT
many,TRBJ2-6,TRBV6-4,-,CASSDSAGSGANVLTF,TGTGCCAGCAGTGACTCTGCTGGATCCGGGGCCAACGTCCTGACTTTC
-,TRBJ2-5,TRBV7-9,-,CASSPGVARGETIEETQYF,TGTGCCAGCAGCCCAGGTGTGGCCCGTGGGGAGACAATCGAAGAGACCCAGTACTTC
-,TRBJ1-6,TRBV25-1,-,CASQRSYNSPLHF,TGTGCCAGCCAAAGATCCTATAATTCACCCCTCCACTTT
-,TRBJ1-1,TRBV11-2,-,CARSLWREGDSEAFF,TGTGCCCGCAGCCTCTGGAGGGAAGGGGACTCGGAAGCTTTCTTT
-,TRBJ1-2,TRBV12-3/TRBV12-4,-,CASNPGVYYGYTF,TGTGCCAGCAACCCCGGCGTTTACTATGGCTACACCTTC
few,TRBJ2-5,TRBV10-3,TRBD2,CATRLAGVETQYF,TGTGCCACCCGACTAGCGGGAGTGGAGACCCAGTACTTC
many,TRBJ1-2,TRBV10-3,-,CAIRYSGMQGYTF,TGTGCCATCAGATATTCGGGTATGCAGGGCTACACCTTC
-,TRBJ1-1,TRBV10-3,-,CASSEWASKNTEAFF,TGTGCCAGCAGTGAGTGGGCGTCGAAGAACACTGAAGCTTTCTTT
many,TRBJ1-5,TRBV29-1,TRBD1,CSVDDRDGPQHF,TGCAGCGTTGATGACAGGGATGGGCCCCAGCATTTT
-,TRBJ1-3,TRBV29-1,-,CSVAGPGGETIYF,TGCAGCGTTGCTGGGCCGGGTGGGGAGACCATATATTTT
few,TRBJ2-2,TRBV5-6,-,CASSLELVNTGELFF,TGTGCCAGCAGCTTGGAGCTAGTGAACACCGGGGAGCTGTTTTTT
-,TRBJ1-2,TRBV2,-,CASSLNRGRGYTF,TGTGCCAGCAGCCTGAACCGGGGGCGAGGCTACACCTTC
few,TRBJ1-3,TRBV20-1,-,CSAKDGRSGNTIYF,TGCAGTGCAAAGGACGGACGCTCTGGAAACACCATATATTTT
few,TRBJ1-5,TRBV4-2,-,CASSQDGGSGNQPQHF,TGTGCCAGCAGCCAAGACGGGGGTAGTGGCAATCAGCCCCAGCATTTT
-,TRBJ1-5,TRBV24-1,-,CATSDRGAEQPQHF,TGTGCCACCAGTGACCGAGGTGCCGAGCAGCCCCAGCATTTT